This record concerns one T cell receptor beta chain sequence. The data were obtained in a study of Ad26.COV2.S vaccination and SARS-CoV-2 variants. Trimming left V 6 bases short and J 4 bases short, with 12 bases between. Germline lookup yields CDR1 KGHSH and CDR2 LQKENI. This CDR3 has 13 amino acids. Treatment noted: around 19 received Ad26.COV2.S at low or high dose, single or two shots; 5 received placebo; per-sample allocation not given. It was on day 63 after the first vaccine or placebo injection that samples were taken. The data were produced by immunoSEQ multiplex PCR, yet TCRdb's version contains in-frame clones alone and is incomplete. The sample holds 350,000 to 600,000 clones, 80% to 90% seen once.

This receptor was obtained from a person aged 18-65 years who received the Ad26.COV2.S COVID-19 vaccine or a placebo. The chain recombines TRBV18 with TRBJ1-1; D might be TRBD1 (5 bases). Sequenced here: peripheral blood, sampled in a trial of Ad26.COV2.S vaccine versus placebo. Written as DNA, the CDR3 is TGTGCCAGCTCCCAGGGAGGGAGCACTGAAGCTTTCTTT. Amino acids: CASSQGGSTEAFF.